Shown below are 2 T cell receptor beta chains from a single sample sequenced in a study of CD4 T cells in relation to SARS-CoV-2 and coronaviruses. TCRdb's copy holds only in-frame clones and misses some; the assay was immunoSEQ multiplex PCR. The repertoire consists of about 68,000 clones, with approximately 95% occurring once and the leading ten covering around 0.25%. The unexposed donors gave CD4+ T cells in 2011-2018, prior to COVID-19. Sequences were obtained from naive CD4+ T cells from PBMCs. As to subset: naive CD4+ T cells isolated by negative enrichment. These receptors were obtained from a human donor in good health.

The chain has TRBV28 and TRBJ1-2, with D unresolved. From germline, CDR1 is MDHEN and CDR2 SYDVKM. Trimming left V 4 bases short and J 4 bases short, with 7 bases between. This CDR3 comprises 12 residues. CDR3 DNA: TGTGCCAGCAGTTCCCCCGTCTATGGCTACACCTTC. As protein: CASSSPVYGYTF.

The chain links TRBV5-1 to TRBJ2-1; D might be TRBD1 or TRBD2, each matching 6 bases. The germline V and J ends were trimmed by 5 bases and 8 bases, with 14 bases remaining between them. The CDR3 has 13 amino acids. Germline V gene sequence: CDR1 SGHRS, CDR2 YFSETQ. The CDR3 coding sequence is TGCGCCAGCAGGGAACAGGGACTGCATGAGCAGTTCTTC. Its translation: CASREQGLHEQFF.